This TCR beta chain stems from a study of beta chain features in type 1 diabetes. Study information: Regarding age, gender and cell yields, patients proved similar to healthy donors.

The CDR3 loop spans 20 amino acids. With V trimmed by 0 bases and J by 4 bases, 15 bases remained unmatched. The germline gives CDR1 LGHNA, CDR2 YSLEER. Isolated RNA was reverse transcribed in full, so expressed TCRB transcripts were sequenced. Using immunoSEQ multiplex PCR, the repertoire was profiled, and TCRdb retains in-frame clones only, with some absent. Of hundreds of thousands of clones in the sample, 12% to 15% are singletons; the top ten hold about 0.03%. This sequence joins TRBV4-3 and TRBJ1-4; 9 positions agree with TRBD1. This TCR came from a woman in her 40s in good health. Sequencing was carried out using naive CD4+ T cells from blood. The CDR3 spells CASSQDLRGQGSVGNEKLFF. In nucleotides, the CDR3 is TGCGCCAGCAGCCAAGATTTGAGGGGACAGGGTTCCGTCGGTAATGAAAAACTGTTTTTT.